The subject of this entry is one T cell receptor (beta chain). Its antigen is unknown. The source of the sample is a study of cytomegalovirus exposure and HLA in healthy donors. The study, taken as a whole, reports: Presence/absence results assume similar sequencing depth per donor, which may not hold. A likely sequencing artifact accounted for one observed cluster of highly shared sequence variants. Later analysis suggested most CMV-associated TCR beta chains were HLA-restricted.

Vbeta (60) and Jbeta (13) primers were used in the PCR. Sequencing used immunoSEQ multiplex PCR; TCRdb keeps in-frame clones, though not all of them. There are about 150,000 clones in the sample; 76% occur only once, and about 2% lies in the top ten. J was trimmed by 6 bases and V by 6 bases; bases with no gene match: 9. Germline CDR1 and CDR2: MNHEY and SVGAGI. This CDR3 is built from 14 residues. This rearrangement joins TRBV6-5 to TRBJ1-1, with 8 positions matching TRBD1. What was sequenced was PBMCs. The source is a woman aged 40 to 55 in good health and CMV-seronegative. DNA of the CDR3: TGTGCCAGCAGACGGACAGGGAATAGCGCTGAAGCTTTCTTT. This codes for CASRRTGNSAEAFF.